Below, 18 T cell receptor beta chains from the same sample are listed, as sequenced in a study of OX40 agonist ivuxolimab in advanced cancers. Library prep was done by the immunoSEQ multiplex PCR assay. TCRdb provides this immuneACCESS table in a form limited to in-frame rearrangements. Some clones are lacking; in checked studies, under half of them reflect an unresolved V gene, and why the rest are absent is not known. Within this sample are about 88,000 clones, with 85% to 90% of them counted one time only. The ten largest clones represent roughly 0.22% of the sample. The material was CD4+ or CD8+ T cells sorted from blood, obtained in a trial of the OX40 agonist ivuxolimab. All receptors come from an adult with an advanced solid tumor such as melanoma, head and neck, liver or kidney cancer.

The J gene is TRBJ1-2, the V gene TRBV2, with D possibly matching TRBD1 (6 bases). This CDR3 region has 13 residues. V lost 6 bases to trimming and J lost 3 bases, with 11 bases between them. Germline V gene sequence: CDR1 SNHLY, CDR2 FYNNEI. Here the CDR3 DNA reads TGTGCCAGCAGGGATAGGACAGACTATGGCTACACCTTC. Protein: CASRDRTDYGYTF. Based on the CDR3 plus reference TRBV2 and TRBJ1-2, the full variable domain is EPEVTQTPSHQVTQMGQEVILRCVPISNHLYFYWYRQILGQKVEFLVSFYNNEISEKSEIFDDQFSVERPDGSNFTLKIRSTKLEDSAMYFCASRDRTDYGYTFGSGTRLTVV.

V usage is TRBV9 and J usage is TRBJ2-1; 8 nucleotides match TRBD2. V lost 0 bases to trimming and J lost 13 bases; unmatched junction nucleotides: 9. Germline V gene data show CDR1 as SGDLS and CDR2 as YYNGEE. The CDR3 length is 14 residues. This chain's CDR3 is CASSVDPGGDVQFF. The CDR3 DNA reads as TGTGCCAGCAGCGTAGATCCGGGAGGGGATGTACAGTTCTTC.

This clone was seen a handful of times. The chain is built from TRBV7-9 and TRBJ1-1; D is unclear. The CDR3 has 12 amino acids. Trimming cost V 4 bases and J 2 bases, with 5 bases left between them. From germline, CDR1 is SEHNR and CDR2 FQNEAQ (reference sequence). CDR3: CASSYTNTEAFF. The CDR3 coding sequence is TGTGCCAGCAGCTATACAAACACTGAAGCTTTCTTT.

This clone was picked up one time. V gene TRBV5-1 combines with J gene TRBJ2-3; TRBD2 matches at 10 bases. This CDR3 contains 15 residues. Germline loops: CDR1 SGHRS, CDR2 YFSETQ. The trim removed 3 bases at V and 4 bases at J, leaving 5 bases unmatched. CDR3 region: CASSYGLAEADTQYF. Written as DNA, the CDR3 is TGCGCCAGCAGCTACGGACTAGCGGAAGCAGATACGCAGTATTTT.

This chain links TRBV4-3 with TRBJ2-2; 7 bases fit TRBD2. Germline values: CDR1 LGHNA, CDR2 YSLEER. The CDR3 runs to 16 residues. V was clipped by 1 base and J by 4 bases; unmatched bases: 6. DNA for the CDR3: TGCGCCAGCAGCCAAGCCGAGGGAGGGTTCACCGGGGAGCTGTTTTTT. Its protein product is CASSQAEGGFTGELFF.

The chain is built from TRBV11-2 and TRBJ2-3; D could derive from TRBD1 or TRBD2 (5 bases each). The germline V gene has CDR1 SGHAT and CDR2 FQNNGV. The V end lost 1 base, the J end lost 4 bases, and 21 bases lay between the germline ends. The CDR3 length is 18 residues. The DNA for the CDR3 is TGTGCCAGCAGCTTAGGACCGGGGCGGGCTGCTTGGGCAGATACGCAGTATTTT. Translating gives CASSLGPGRAAWADTQYF.

This chain connects TRBV28 to TRBJ2-3, with 11 nucleotides matching TRBD2. The germline V gene encodes CDR1 MDHEN and CDR2 SYDVKM. With 6 bases clipped from V and 4 bases from J, the junction kept 6 bases outside the gene matches. The CDR3 runs to 15 residues. For the CDR3, the DNA is TGTGCCAGCAGCTCCGGGACTAGCGGTGCAGATACGCAGTATTTT. It encodes CASSSGTSGADTQYF. The variable domain in full, with the rest retrieved from reference TRBV28 and TRBJ2-3, is DVKVTQSSRYLVKRTGEKVFLECVQDMDHENMFWYRQDPGLGLRLIYFSYDVKMKEKGDIPEGYSVSREKKERFSLILESASTNQTSMYLCASSSGTSGADTQYFGPGTRLTVL.

In its sample, this clone was seen a few times. V gene TRBV9 combines with J gene TRBJ1-1; the D is unclear. CDR1 SGDLS and CDR2 YYNGEE come from the germline V gene. The CDR3 totals 14 residues. Trimming took off 4 bases at V and 1 base at J, with 11 bases between the two ends. CDR3 in DNA: TGTGCCAGCAGCCCTTCGGTGGGGAACACTGAAGCTTTCTTT. It translates to CASSPSVGNTEAFF.

V gene TRBV19 combines with J gene TRBJ2-3; no clear D. This CDR3 contains 13 residues. V was trimmed by 1 base and J by 2 bases, leaving 4 bases between them. The germline CDR1 and CDR2 sequences are LNHDA and SQIVND (reference sequence). This chain's CDR3 is CASSIADTDTQYF. The CDR3 DNA is TGTGCCAGTAGTATAGCCGACACAGATACGCAGTATTTT.

This clone has just one count. The DNA of the CDR3 is TGTGCCACCAGCAGAGAGACGTACCGCGGCTATGGCTACACCTTC. This codes for CATSRETYRGYGYTF. The chain links TRBV15 to TRBJ1-2, with unresolved D. V was cut by 0 bases and J by 4 bases, with 12 bases left in between. The CDR3 runs to 15 residues. Germline V gives CDR1 LNHNV, CDR2 YYDKDF (reference sequence). The full variable domain, its missing parts supplied by reference TRBV15 and TRBJ1-2, is DAMVIQNPRYQVTQFGKPVTLSCSQTLNHNVMYWYQQKSSQAPKLLFHYYDKDFNNEADTPDNFQSRRPNTSFCFLDIRSPGLGDTAMYLCATSRETYRGYGYTFGSGTRLTVV.

J is TRBJ2-7 and V is TRBV28, with D perhaps matching TRBD1 or TRBD2 (6 bases each). CDR3 length: 15 residues. The germline V and J ends were trimmed by 5 bases and 3 bases, with 17 bases remaining between them. Germline V lookup: CDR1 MDHEN, CDR2 SYDVKM. CDR3 in DNA: TGTGCCAGCAGTCTCTCGGGAGAGGGGGTCTACGAGCAGTACTTC. Residues: CASSLSGEGVYEQYF.

V and J are TRBV11-2 and TRBJ2-7; 7 positions match TRBD2. The CDR3 has 16 residues. Unmatched junction bases numbered 13, after V lost 4 bases and J lost 4 bases. The germline V gene has CDR1 SGHAT and CDR2 FQNNGV. CDR3: CASSSPRTSGYYEQYF. The CDR3 coding sequence is TGTGCCAGCAGCTCACCGCGGACTAGTGGTTATTACGAGCAGTACTTC.

The V gene is TRBV25-1, the J gene TRBJ2-4; 8 bases are shared with TRBD1. Germline loops: CDR1 MGHDK, CDR2 SYGVNS. The junction had 9 bases not matched to a gene; V was cut back by 10 bases and J by 7 bases. The CDR3 sequence is 13 residues long. CDR3 in DNA: TGTGCCACCTCCATCCAGGGGGCGAACATTCAGTACTTC. Residues: CATSIQGANIQYF.

This chain links TRBV5-4 with TRBJ1-3, with 7 positions matching TRBD1. Per the germline V gene, CDR1 is SGHNT and CDR2 is YYREEE (reference sequence). This CDR3 spans 16 amino acids. With V trimmed by 3 bases and J by 1 base, 7 bases remained unmatched. The CDR3 DNA reads TGTGCCAGCAGCTCGGGGACAGACCGTTCTGGAAACACCATATATTTT. Amino acid sequence: CASSSGTDRSGNTIYF. Full variable domain (outside the CDR3, taken from reference TRBV5-4 and TRBJ1-3): ETGVTQSPTHLIKTRGQQVTLRCSSQSGHNTVSWYQQALGQGPQFIFQYYREEENGRGNFPPRFSGLQFPNYSSELNVNALELDDSALYLCASSSGTDRSGNTIYFGEGSWLTVV.

V and J are TRBV15 and TRBJ2-1; no clear D. Between the trimmed V and J ends, which lost 0 bases and 5 bases, there was a span of 8 bases. This CDR3 has 14 residues. Per germline, CDR1 LNHNV and CDR2 YYDKDF (reference sequence). CDR3 sequence: CATSRDYGNNEQFF. The CDR3 DNA reads as TGTGCCACCAGCAGAGATTACGGAAACAATGAGCAGTTCTTC.

The V call is TRBV19, the J call TRBJ2-7; 7 positions match TRBD1. V was clipped by 3 bases and J by 3 bases; unmatched bases: 8. The CDR3 totals 15 residues. The germline CDR1 and CDR2 sequences are LNHDA and SQIVND (reference sequence). As DNA, the CDR3 is TGTGCCAGTAGTATTTCTGCCGGACAGGACTACGAGCAGTACGTC. This encodes CASSISAGQDYEQYV.

This clone was detected once. This sequence joins TRBV5-1 and TRBJ2-6; TRBD1 is a possible D gene (5 bases). CDR3 length: 15 amino acids. Germline-derived CDR1 and CDR2 are SGHRS and YFSETQ. Trimming pared 1 base from V and 2 bases from J, leaving 7 bases between. CDR3 sequence reads: CASSLQGTGANVLTF. CDR3 DNA sequence: TGCGCCAGCAGCTTGCAGGGAACTGGGGCCAACGTCCTGACTTTC.

The chain employs TRBV7-9 and TRBJ2-2; D is undetermined. CDR1 and CDR2 from the germline V gene are SEHNR and FQNEAQ (reference sequence). V was clipped by 2 bases and J by 2 bases, with 3 bases between them. This CDR3 contains 13 residues. DNA of the CDR3: TGTGCCAGCAGCTTACCCAACACCGGGGAGCTGTTTTTT. Its translation is CASSLPNTGELFF.